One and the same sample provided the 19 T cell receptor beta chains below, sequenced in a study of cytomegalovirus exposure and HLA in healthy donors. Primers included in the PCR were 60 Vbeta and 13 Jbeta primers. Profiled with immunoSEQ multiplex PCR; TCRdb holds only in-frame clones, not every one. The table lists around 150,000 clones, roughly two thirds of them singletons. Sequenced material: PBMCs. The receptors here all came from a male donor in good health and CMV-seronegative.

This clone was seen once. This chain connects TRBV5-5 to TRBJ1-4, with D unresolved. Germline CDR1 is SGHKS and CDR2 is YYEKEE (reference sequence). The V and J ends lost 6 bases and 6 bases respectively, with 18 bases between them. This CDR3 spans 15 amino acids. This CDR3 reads CASTPRRLGDEKLFF. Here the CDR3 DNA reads TGTGCCAGCACCCCGCGGCGACTCGGGGATGAAAAACTGTTTTTT.

CDR3 sequence: CASDHPGMRGKLFF. CDR3 coding DNA: TGTGCTAGTGACCACCCAGGGATGCGTGGAAAACTGTTTTTT. V gene TRBV12-5 combines with J gene TRBJ1-4; D might be TRBD1 (5 bases). This CDR3 is 14 amino acids long. Germline loops: CDR1 LGHNT, CDR2 FRNRAP. Trimming left V 7 bases short and J 10 bases short, with 19 bases between.

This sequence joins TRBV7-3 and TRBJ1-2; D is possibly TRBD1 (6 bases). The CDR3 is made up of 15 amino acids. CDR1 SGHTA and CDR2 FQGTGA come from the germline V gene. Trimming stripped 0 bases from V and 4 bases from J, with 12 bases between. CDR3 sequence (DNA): TGTGCCAGCAGCTTAACAGGCAGGGGCGCCTATGGCTACACCTTC. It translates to CASSLTGRGAYGYTF.

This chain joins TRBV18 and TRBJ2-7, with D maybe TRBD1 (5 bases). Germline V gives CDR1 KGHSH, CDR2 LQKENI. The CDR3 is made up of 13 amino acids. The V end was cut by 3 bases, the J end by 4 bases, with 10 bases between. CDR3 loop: CASSPKDTYEQYF. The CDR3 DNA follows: TGTGCCAGCTCACCGAAGGACACTTACGAGCAGTACTTC.

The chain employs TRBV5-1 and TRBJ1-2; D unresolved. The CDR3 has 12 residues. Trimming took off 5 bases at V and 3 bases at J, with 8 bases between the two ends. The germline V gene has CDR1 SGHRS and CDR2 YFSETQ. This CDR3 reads CASSYEDYGYTF. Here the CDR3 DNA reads TGCGCCAGCAGTTATGAGGACTATGGCTACACCTTC.

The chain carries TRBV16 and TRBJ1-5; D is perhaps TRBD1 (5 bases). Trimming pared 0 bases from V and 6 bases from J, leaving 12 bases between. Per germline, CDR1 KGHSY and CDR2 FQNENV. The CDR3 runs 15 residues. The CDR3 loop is CASSQSWGPGQPQHF. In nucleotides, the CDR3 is TGTGCCAGCAGCCAATCATGGGGCCCCGGTCAGCCCCAGCATTTT.

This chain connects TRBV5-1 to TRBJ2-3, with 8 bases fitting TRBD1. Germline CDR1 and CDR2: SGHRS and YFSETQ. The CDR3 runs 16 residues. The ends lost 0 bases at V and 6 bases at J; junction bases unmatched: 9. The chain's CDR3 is CASSLGGTGRGDTQYF. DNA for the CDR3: TGCGCCAGCAGCTTGGGGGGGACAGGCCGGGGGGATACGCAGTATTTT.

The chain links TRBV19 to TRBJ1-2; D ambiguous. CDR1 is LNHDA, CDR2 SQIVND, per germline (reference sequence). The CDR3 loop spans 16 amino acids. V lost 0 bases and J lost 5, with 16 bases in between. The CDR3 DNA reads TGTGCCAGTAGTATAGATCGGGGTGCGGTGGGATATGGCTACACCTTC. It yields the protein CASSIDRGAVGYGYTF. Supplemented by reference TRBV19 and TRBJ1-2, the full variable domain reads DGGITQSPKYLFRKEGQNVTLSCEQNLNHDAMYWYRQDPGQGLRLIYYSQIVNDFQKGDIAEGYSVSREKKESFPLTVTSAQKNPTAFYLCASSIDRGAVGYGYTFGSGTRLTVV.

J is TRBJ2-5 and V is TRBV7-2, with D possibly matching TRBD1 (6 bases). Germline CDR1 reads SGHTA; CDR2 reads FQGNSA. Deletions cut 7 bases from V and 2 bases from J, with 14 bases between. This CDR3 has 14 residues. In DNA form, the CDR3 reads TGTGCCAGCACCAACCCAGGGGTTCAAGAGACCCAGTACTTC. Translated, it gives CASTNPGVQETQYF.

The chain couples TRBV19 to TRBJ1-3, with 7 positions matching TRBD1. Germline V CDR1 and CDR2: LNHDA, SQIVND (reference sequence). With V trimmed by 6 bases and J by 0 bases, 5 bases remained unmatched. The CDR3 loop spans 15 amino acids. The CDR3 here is CASSRGISSGNTIYF. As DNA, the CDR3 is TGTGCCAGTAGCAGGGGGATCAGCTCTGGAAACACCATATATTTT.

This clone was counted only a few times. The CDR3 spells CASSLTTSSPLHF. The CDR3 nucleotides read TGTGCCAGCAGCTTAACCACGAGTTCACCCCTCCACTTT. This chain links TRBV7-9 with TRBJ1-6; D gene uncertain. This CDR3 contains 13 residues. Between the trimmed V and J ends, which lost 2 bases and 9 bases, there was a span of 8 bases. The germline V gene has CDR1 SEHNR and CDR2 FQNEAQ (reference sequence).

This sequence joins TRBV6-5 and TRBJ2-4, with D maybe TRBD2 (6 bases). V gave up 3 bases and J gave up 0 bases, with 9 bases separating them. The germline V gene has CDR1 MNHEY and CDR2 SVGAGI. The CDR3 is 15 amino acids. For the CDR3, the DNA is TGTGCCAGCAGTTATGCGGGGCTAGCCAAAAACATTCAGTACTTC. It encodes CASSYAGLAKNIQYF.

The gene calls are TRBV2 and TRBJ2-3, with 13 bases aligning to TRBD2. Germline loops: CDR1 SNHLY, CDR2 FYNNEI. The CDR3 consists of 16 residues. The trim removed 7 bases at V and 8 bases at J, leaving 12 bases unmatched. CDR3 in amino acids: CASMTSGGTVRGTQYF. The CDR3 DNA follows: TGTGCCAGCATGACTAGCGGGGGGACCGTTCGGGGTACGCAGTATTTT.

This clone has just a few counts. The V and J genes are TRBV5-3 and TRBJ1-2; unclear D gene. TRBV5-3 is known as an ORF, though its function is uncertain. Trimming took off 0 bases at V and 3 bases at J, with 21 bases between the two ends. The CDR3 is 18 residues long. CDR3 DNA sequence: TGTGCCAGAAGCTTGGTTGGGAGACACGGAAGAGTGGACTATGGCTACACCTTC. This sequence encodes CARSLVGRHGRVDYGYTF.

DNA for the CDR3: TGTGCCAGCAGCTTAGGGCAGGGCAATACACCCCTCCACTTT. Protein product: CASSLGQGNTPLHF. The chain carries TRBV7-9 and TRBJ1-6; perhaps TRBD1 as D (5 bases). From germline, CDR1 is SEHNR and CDR2 FQNEAQ (reference sequence). This CDR3 has 14 amino acids. V lost 1 base, J lost 11 bases, and 12 bases lay in between. Looking up the rest from reference TRBV7-9 and TRBJ1-6 gives the full variable domain: DTGVSQNPRHKITKRGQNVTFRCDPISEHNRLYWYRQTLGQGPEFLTYFQNEAQLEKSRLLSDRFSAERPKGSFSTLEIQRTEQGDSAMYLCASSLGQGNTPLHFGNGTRLTVT.

CDR3 sequence reads: CATSRDPGGYEGYTF. Written as DNA, the CDR3 is TGTGCCACCAGCAGAGATCCTGGGGGCTACGAAGGCTACACCTTC. The chain links TRBV15 to TRBJ1-2; D may be TRBD1 (6 bases). Per germline, CDR1 LNHNV and CDR2 YYDKDF (reference sequence). V gave up 0 bases and J gave up 8 bases, with 16 bases separating them. CDR3 length equals 15 residues.

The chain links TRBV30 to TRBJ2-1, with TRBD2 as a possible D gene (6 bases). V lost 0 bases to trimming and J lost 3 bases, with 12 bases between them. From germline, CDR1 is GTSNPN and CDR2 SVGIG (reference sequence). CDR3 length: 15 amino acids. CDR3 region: CAWSVPGVDYNEQFF. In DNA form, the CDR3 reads TGTGCCTGGAGTGTACCGGGGGTGGACTACAATGAGCAGTTCTTC. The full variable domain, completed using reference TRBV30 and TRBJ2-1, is SQTIHQWPATLVQPVGSPLSLECTVEGTSNPNLYWYRQAAGRGLQLLFYSVGIGQISSEVPQNLSASRPQDRQFILSSKKLLLSDSGFYLCAWSVPGVDYNEQFFGPGTRLTVL.

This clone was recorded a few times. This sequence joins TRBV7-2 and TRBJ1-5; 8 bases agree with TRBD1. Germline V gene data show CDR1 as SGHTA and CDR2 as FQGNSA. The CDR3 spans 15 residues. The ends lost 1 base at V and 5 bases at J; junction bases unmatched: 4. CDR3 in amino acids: CASSLEGQDYQPQHF. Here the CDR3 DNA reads TGTGCCAGCAGCTTAGAGGGACAGGACTATCAGCCCCAGCATTTT.

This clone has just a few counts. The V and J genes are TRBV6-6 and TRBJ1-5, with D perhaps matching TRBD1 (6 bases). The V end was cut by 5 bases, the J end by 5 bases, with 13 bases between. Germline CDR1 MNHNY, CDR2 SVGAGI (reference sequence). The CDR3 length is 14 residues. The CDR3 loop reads CASSPPQGDQPQHF. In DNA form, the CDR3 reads TGTGCCAGCAGTCCCCCACAGGGCGATCAGCCCCAGCATTTT.